The 14 T cell receptor beta chains presented below share a single source sample, sequenced in a study of blood T cell repertoires in COVID-19. Repertoires were generated with immunoSEQ multiplex PCR, while TCRdb's copy carries only in-frame clones and drops some. The sample has about 220,000 clones; 70% to 85% are singletons. Sequencing used PBMCs or T cells enriched from blood (not recorded which). All receptors come from a woman aged 55-70 years who had recovered from COVID-19.

V usage is TRBV7-2 and J usage is TRBJ2-3; a weak D match, TRBD2 (6 bases). The V end was cut by 0 bases, the J end by 1 base, with 17 bases between. Germline V gene lookup returns CDR1 SGHTA and CDR2 FQGNSA. The CDR3 runs 18 residues. In DNA form, the CDR3 reads TGTGCCAGCAGCTTAGCGAGGGTCCGGGGGTCCCGCACAGATACGCAGTATTTT. As protein: CASSLARVRGSRTDTQYF.

The V and J genes are TRBV14 and TRBJ1-1, with D uncertain. V lost 1 base and J lost 5, with 8 bases in between. Per the germline V gene, CDR1 is SGHDN and CDR2 is FVKESK. CDR3 length: 13 residues. The DNA for the CDR3 is TGTGCCAGCAGCCAAGCTGGGAGGACTGAAGCTTTCTTT. Translating gives CASSQAGRTEAFF.

The chain has TRBV12-3 or TRBV12-4 and TRBJ1-1, with D possibly being TRBD1 (5 bases). The CDR3 covers 13 residues. V was cut by 10 bases and J by 4 bases, with 16 bases left in between. The DNA of the CDR3 is TGTGCCACCCTAAGGGGAGGAATCACTGAAGCTTTCTTT. It encodes CATLRGGITEAFF.

This chain's CDR3 is CASSPRAPGNTIYF. CDR3 DNA: TGCGCCAGCAGCCCCCGCGCCCCTGGAAACACCATATATTTT. The chain carries TRBV5-1 and TRBJ1-3; unclear D gene. Trimming removed 4 bases at V and 2 bases at J, with 10 bases between. This CDR3 has 14 residues. Germline V CDR1 and CDR2: SGHRS, YFSETQ.

The chain combines TRBV9 with TRBJ1-1, with 10 bases identical to TRBD1. CDR1 SGDLS and CDR2 YYNGEE come from the germline V gene. The CDR3 is 17 residues long. With 1 base clipped from V and 3 bases from J, the junction kept 9 bases outside the gene matches. The CDR3 DNA follows: TGTGCCAGCAGCGTATCCCTAGCCGGGACAGGGGACACTGAAGCTTTCTTT. It encodes CASSVSLAGTGDTEAFF.

V and J are TRBV30 and TRBJ1-2; weak D call: TRBD1 (5 bases). The CDR3 loop spans 13 amino acids. From germline, CDR1 is GTSNPN and CDR2 SVGIG (reference sequence). The V end lost 2 bases, the J end lost 8 bases, and 15 bases lay between the germline ends. The CDR3 is CAWSLSQGRGYTF. CDR3 nucleotides: TGTGCCTGGAGTCTCTCTCAGGGTAGGGGCTACACCTTC. Full variable domain (remainder filled in from reference TRBV30 and TRBJ1-2): SQTIHQWPATLVQPVGSPLSLECTVEGTSNPNLYWYRQAAGRGLQLLFYSVGIGQISSEVPQNLSASRPQDRQFILSSKKLLLSDSGFYLCAWSLSQGRGYTFGSGTRLTVV.

This clone was seen once. This chain links TRBV7-3 with TRBJ2-3; D may be TRBD1 (5 bases). Per the germline V gene, CDR1 is SGHTA and CDR2 is FQGTGA. V lost 7 bases and J 1 base, leaving 9 bases between the germline ends. The CDR3 covers 13 residues. The CDR3 is CASTLGGTDTQYF. CDR3 DNA sequence: TGTGCCAGCACCCTAGGGGGCACAGATACGCAGTATTTT.

The CDR3 here is CASSKNRGANQPQHF. For the CDR3, the DNA is TGTGCCAGCAGTAAGAACAGGGGGGCCAATCAGCCCCAGCATTTT. The chain couples TRBV6-5 to TRBJ1-5; 8 positions match TRBD1. The CDR3 is 15 amino acids. The trim removed 5 bases at V and 3 bases at J, leaving 6 bases unmatched. The germline V gene encodes CDR1 MNHEY and CDR2 SVGAGI.

The J gene is TRBJ1-2, the V gene TRBV29-1; maybe TRBD1 (6 bases). Germline-derived CDR1 and CDR2 are SQVTM and ANQGSEA. The length of the CDR3 is 14 residues. V lost 4 bases and J lost 4, with 16 bases in between. The CDR3 DNA reads as TGCAGCGTTGTTGAGGGGGGGCAGTTCTATGGCTACACCTTC. This translates into CSVVEGGQFYGYTF.

The CDR3 DNA follows: TGTGCCACCAGCAGAGCCCACCGGGGGGAGGGACTCAATTACGAGCAGTACTTC. It is translated as CATSRAHRGEGLNYEQYF. V gene TRBV15 combines with J gene TRBJ2-7; 7 bases map to TRBD2. CDR1 is LNHNV and CDR2 is YYDKDF in the germline V gene (reference sequence). This CDR3 contains 18 residues. V was clipped by 1 base and J by 4 bases; unmatched bases: 16.

The chain uses TRBV5-5 and TRBJ2-2; D is unclear. There are 17 residues in the CDR3. V lost 2 bases and J 0 bases, leaving 14 bases between the germline ends. Germline values: CDR1 SGHKS, CDR2 YYEKEE (reference sequence). In nucleotides, the CDR3 is TGTGCCAGCAGCTTCTCCCCCACAGCCTCGAACACCGGGGAGCTGTTTTTT. Protein product: CASSFSPTASNTGELFF.

V and J are TRBV19 and TRBJ2-3; 11 positions match TRBD1. V trimming: 5 bases; J trimming: 2 bases; junction bases outside the gene matches: 6. The CDR3 has 16 amino acids. The germline gives CDR1 LNHDA, CDR2 SQIVND (reference sequence). CDR3 nucleotides: TGTGCCAGTAGTCCGGACAGGGGGCTTTCCACAGATACGCAGTATTTT. Its protein is CASSPDRGLSTDTQYF.

The rearrangement uses TRBV27 and TRBJ2-5; maybe TRBD1 (6 bases). The germline V gene encodes CDR1 MNHEY and CDR2 SMNVEV (reference sequence). V shed 6 bases and J shed 5 bases, with 13 bases lying between them. The CDR3 consists of 13 residues. DNA of the CDR3: TGTGCCAGCAGGTTCCAGGGGCGCGAGACCCAGTACTTC. This codes for CASRFQGRETQYF.

This chain connects TRBV27 to TRBJ1-2; the D is unclear. This CDR3 is 14 amino acids long. V shed 3 bases and J shed 4 bases, with 12 bases lying between them. Looked up from germline, CDR1 is MNHEY and CDR2 is SMNVEV (reference sequence). The CDR3 protein is CASSLVGEGYGYTF. The CDR3 DNA sequence: TGTGCCAGCAGTTTGGTTGGGGAGGGCTATGGCTACACCTTC.